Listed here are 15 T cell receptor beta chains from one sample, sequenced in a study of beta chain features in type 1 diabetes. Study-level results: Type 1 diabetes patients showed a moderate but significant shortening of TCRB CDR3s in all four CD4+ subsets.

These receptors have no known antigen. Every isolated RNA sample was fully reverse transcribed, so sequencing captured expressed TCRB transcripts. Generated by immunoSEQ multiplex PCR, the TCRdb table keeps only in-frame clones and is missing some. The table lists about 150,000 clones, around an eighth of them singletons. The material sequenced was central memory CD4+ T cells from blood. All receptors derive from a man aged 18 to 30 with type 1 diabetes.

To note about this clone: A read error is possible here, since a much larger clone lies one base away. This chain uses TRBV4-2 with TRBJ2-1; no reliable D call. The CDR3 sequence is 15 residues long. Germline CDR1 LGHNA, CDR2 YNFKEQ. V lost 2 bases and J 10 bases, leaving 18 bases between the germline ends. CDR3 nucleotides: TGTGCCAGCAGCCAAAGGCAAGGTGGGGTGGCCGAGCAGTTCTTC. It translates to CASSQRQGGVAEQFF.

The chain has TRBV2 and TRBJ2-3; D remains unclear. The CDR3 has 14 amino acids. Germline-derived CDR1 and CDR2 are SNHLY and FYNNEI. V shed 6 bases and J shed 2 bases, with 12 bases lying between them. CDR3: CASSRTNPTDTQYF. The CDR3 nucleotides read TGTGCCAGCAGCCGCACAAATCCCACAGATACGCAGTATTTT.

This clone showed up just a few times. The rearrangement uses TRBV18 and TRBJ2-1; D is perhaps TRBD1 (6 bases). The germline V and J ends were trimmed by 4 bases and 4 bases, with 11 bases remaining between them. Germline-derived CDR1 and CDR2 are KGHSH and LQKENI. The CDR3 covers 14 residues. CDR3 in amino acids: CASSRRTAYNEQFF. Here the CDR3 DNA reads TGTGCCAGCTCACGGAGGACAGCATACAATGAGCAGTTCTTC.

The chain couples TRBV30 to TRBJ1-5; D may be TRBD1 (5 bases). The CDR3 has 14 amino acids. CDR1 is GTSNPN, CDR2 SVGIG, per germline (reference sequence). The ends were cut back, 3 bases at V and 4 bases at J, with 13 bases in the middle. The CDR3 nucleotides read TGTGCCTGGAGAGGTTTGGGACCTAATCAGCCCCAGCATTTT. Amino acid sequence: CAWRGLGPNQPQHF.

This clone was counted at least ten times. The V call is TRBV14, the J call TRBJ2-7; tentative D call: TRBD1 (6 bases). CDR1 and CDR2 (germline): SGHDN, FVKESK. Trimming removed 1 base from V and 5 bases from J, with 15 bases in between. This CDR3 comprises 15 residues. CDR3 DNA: TGTGCCAGCAGCCAAGGCACAGGGTTCGTGGACGAGCAGTACTTC. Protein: CASSQGTGFVDEQYF.

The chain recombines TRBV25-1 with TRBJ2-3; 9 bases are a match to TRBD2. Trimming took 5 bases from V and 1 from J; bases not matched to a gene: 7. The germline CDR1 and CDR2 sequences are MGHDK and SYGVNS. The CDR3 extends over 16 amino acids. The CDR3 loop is CASSLSSSGGTDTQYF. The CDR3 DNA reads TGTGCCAGCAGTCTTAGTTCTAGCGGGGGCACAGATACGCAGTATTTT.

The CDR3 loop reads CASSYSGGATDTQYF. CDR3 coding DNA: TGTGCCAGCAGTTATAGCGGGGGCGCCACAGATACGCAGTATTTT. V is TRBV6-5 and J is TRBJ2-3, with 9 bases that match TRBD2. This CDR3 is 15 amino acids long. V gave up 3 bases and J gave up 2 bases; unmatched junction bases: 3. Germline values: CDR1 MNHEY, CDR2 SVGAGI.

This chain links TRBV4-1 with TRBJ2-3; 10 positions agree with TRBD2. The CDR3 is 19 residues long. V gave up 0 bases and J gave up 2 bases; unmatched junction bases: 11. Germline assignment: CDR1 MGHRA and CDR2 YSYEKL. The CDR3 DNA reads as TGCGCCAGCAGCCAAGATTGGGAGGCTAGCGGGGGATACACAGATACGCAGTATTTT. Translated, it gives CASSQDWEASGGYTDTQYF.

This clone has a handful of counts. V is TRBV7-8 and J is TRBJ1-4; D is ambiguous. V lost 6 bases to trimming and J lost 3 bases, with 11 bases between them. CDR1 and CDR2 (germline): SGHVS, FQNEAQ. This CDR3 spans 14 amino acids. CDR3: CASRLDYSNEKLFF. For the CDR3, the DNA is TGTGCCAGCAGATTGGACTATTCTAATGAAAAACTGTTTTTT.

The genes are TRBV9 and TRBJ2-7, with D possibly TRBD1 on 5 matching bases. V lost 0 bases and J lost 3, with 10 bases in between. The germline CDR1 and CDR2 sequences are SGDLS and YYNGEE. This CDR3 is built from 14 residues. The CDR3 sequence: CASSVEQVGYEQYF. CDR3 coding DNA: TGTGCCAGCAGCGTAGAACAGGTGGGCTACGAGCAGTACTTC.

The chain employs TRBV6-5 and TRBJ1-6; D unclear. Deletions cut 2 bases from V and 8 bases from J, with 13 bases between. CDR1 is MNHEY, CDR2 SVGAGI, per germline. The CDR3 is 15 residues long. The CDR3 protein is CASSYGQVGDSPLHF. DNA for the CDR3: TGTGCCAGCAGTTACGGGCAGGTCGGGGATTCACCCCTCCACTTT.

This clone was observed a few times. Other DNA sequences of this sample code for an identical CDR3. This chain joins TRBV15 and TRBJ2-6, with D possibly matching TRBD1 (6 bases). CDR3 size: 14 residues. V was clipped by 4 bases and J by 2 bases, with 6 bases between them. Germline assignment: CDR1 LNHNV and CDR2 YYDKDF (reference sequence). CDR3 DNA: TGTGCCACCAGCACAGGGGCTGGGGCCAACGTCCTGACTTTC. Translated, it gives CATSTGAGANVLTF.

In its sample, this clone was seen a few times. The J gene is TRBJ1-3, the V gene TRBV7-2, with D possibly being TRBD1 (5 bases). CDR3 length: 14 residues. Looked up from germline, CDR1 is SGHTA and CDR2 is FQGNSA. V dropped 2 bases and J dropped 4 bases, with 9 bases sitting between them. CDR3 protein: CASSLMRGGNTIYF. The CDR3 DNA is TGTGCCAGCAGCTTAATGCGGGGCGGAAACACCATATATTTT.

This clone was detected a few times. The CDR3 region has the DNA TGTGCCAGCAGCCTAACTAGCGGGGACTACTCTGGGGCCAACGTCCTGACTTTC. Translated: CASSLTSGDYSGANVLTF. The chain carries TRBV27 and TRBJ2-6, with 10 positions matching TRBD2. V shed 6 bases, J shed 0 bases, and the junction held 8 bases outside the gene matches. The germline V gene encodes CDR1 MNHEY and CDR2 SMNVEV (reference sequence). This CDR3 is 18 amino acids long. Together with reference TRBV27 and TRBJ2-6, the CDR3 gives the full variable domain: EAQVTQNPRYLITVTGKKLTVTCSQNMNHEYMSWYRQDPGLGLRQIYYSMNVEVTDKGDVPEGYKVSRKEKRNFPLILESPSPNQTSLYFCASSLTSGDYSGANVLTFGAGSRLTVL.

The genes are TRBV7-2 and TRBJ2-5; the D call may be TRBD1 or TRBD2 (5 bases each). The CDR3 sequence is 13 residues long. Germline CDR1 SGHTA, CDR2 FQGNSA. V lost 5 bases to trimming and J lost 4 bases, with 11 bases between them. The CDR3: CASSIRDGETQYF. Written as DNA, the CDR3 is TGTGCCAGCAGCATCCGGGACGGAGAGACCCAGTACTTC.